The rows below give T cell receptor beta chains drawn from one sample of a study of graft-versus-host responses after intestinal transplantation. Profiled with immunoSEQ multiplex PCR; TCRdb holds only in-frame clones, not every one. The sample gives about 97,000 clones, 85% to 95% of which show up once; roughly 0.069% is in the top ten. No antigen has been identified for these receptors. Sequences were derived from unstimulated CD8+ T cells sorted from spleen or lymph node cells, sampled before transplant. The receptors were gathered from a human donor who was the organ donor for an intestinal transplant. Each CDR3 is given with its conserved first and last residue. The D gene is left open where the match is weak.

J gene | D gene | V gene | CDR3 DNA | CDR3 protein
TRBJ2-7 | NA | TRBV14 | TGTGCCAGCAGCCAATGGGGACATCTAGACGAGCAGTACTTC | CASSQWGHLDEQYF
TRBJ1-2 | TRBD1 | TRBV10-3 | TGTGCCATCAGCACAGGGGTGGGCTACACCTTC | CAISTGVGYTF
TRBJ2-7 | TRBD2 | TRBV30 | TGTGCCTGGAGTGTAGGTAGCGGGGGCTCCTACGAGCAGTACTTC | CAWSVGSGGSYEQYF
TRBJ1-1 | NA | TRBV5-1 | TGCGCCAGCAGCTTGAGTATGTGGACGGGAAACACTGAAGCTTTCTTT | CASSLSMWTGNTEAFF
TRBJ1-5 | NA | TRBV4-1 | TGCGCCAGCAGCCAAGAGGGGACTCCCGTTAGCAATCAGCCCCAGCATTTT | CASSQEGTPVSNQPQHF
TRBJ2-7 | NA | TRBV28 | TGTGCCAGCAGTTTGCTCGCAGGGTTCTACGAGCAGTACTTC | CASSLLAGFYEQYF
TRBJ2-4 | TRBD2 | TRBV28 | TGTGCCAGCAGTTTACTTGGGACTAGCGGGCCAGGGTCCAAAAACATTCAGTACTTC | CASSLLGTSGPGSKNIQYF
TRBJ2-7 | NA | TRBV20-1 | TGCAGTGCTTTAGACAGCTACGAGCAGTACTTC | CSALDSYEQYF
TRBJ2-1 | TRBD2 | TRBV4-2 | TGTGCCAGCAGCCGACGGGTCGCGGGAGTCTTGGCCAATGAGCAGTTCTTC | CASSRRVAGVLANEQFF
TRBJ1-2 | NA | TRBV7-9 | TGTGCCAGCAGCTTAGGCGGACAGGGCTACACCTTC | CASSLGGQGYTF
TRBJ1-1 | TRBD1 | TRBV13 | TGTGCCAGCAGCTCAGAAGTCTTCGGGACAGGGGTCACTGAAGCTTTCTTT | CASSSEVFGTGVTEAFF
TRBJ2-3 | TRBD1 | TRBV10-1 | TGCGCCAGCAGTGGGTCCGAGGACAGGGGGACTGAGGCGCAGTATTTT | CASSGSEDRGTEAQYF